The TCR beta chain described here comes from a study of shared clonotypes between healthy human individuals. Naive CD8 populations comprised CD45RO-negative cells positively selected for CCR7, excluding terminally differentiated effector memory CD45RA+ cells. All the donors were Caucasian adults who lived in Nashville, Tennessee. Clones were read by immunoSEQ multiplex PCR, and TCRdb kept only the in-frame ones, dropping some. The table includes roughly 2,000,000 clones, about 95% detected once. With regard to this clone: Its specificity is unknown. Other DNA variants within this sample encode the same CDR3.

Study results and caveats: The study's rarefaction showed incomplete sorted-subset sequencing despite large depth.

The CDR3 length is 14 residues. Germline V CDR1 and CDR2: MNHEY, SVGAGI. V lost 2 bases to trimming and J lost 1 base, with 9 bases between them. This sequence was found in a man between 18 and 35 years old in good health. V is TRBV6-5 and J is TRBJ2-7, with unresolved D. The sequencing sample was made of naive CD8+ T cells sorted from blood. CDR3 loop: CASSYVAGSYEQYF. In nucleotides, the CDR3 is TGTGCCAGCAGTTACGTGGCAGGATCCTACGAGCAGTACTTC.